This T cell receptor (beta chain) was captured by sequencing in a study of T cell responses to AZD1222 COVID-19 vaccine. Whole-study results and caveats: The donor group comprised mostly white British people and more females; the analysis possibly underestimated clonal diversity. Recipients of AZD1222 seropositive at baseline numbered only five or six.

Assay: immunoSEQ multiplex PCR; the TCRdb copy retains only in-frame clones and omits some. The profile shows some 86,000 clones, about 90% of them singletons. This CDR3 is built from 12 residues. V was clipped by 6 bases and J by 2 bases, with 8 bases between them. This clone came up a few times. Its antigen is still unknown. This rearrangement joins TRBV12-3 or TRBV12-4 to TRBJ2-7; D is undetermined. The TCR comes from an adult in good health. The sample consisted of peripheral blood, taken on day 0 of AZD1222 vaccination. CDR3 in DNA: TGTGCCAGCAGCAGAGGAACCTACGAGCAGTACTTC. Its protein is CASSRGTYEQYF.